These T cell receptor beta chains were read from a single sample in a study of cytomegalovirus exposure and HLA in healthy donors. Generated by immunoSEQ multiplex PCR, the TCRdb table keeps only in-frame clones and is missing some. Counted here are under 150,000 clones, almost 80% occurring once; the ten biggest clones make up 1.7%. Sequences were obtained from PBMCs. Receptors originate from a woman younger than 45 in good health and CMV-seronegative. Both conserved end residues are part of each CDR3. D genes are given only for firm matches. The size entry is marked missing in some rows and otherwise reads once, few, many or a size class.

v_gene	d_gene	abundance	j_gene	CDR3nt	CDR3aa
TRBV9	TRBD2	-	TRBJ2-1	TGTGCCAGCAGCGTTGGGACTAGTGGGAATGAGCAGTTCTTC	CASSVGTSGNEQFF
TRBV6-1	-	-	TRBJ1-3	TGTGCCAGCAGTGCCGGTCCACAGAGCTCTGGAAACACCATATATTTT	CASSAGPQSSGNTIYF
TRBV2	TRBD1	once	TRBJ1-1	TGTGCCAGCAGTCCCAGGGGGTATACTGAAGCTTTCTTT	CASSPRGYTEAFF
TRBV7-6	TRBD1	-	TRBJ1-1	TGTGCCAGCAGCCCAAGACAGGGATGGGACACTGAAGCTTTCTTT	CASSPRQGWDTEAFF
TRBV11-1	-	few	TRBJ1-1	TGTGCCAGCAGCTTCCGGGGGAAGGGAGCTGAAGCTTTCTTT	CASSFRGKGAEAFF
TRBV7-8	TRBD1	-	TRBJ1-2	TGTGCCAGCAGCGAGAGGGACAGGGGGGACTATGGCTACACCTTC	CASSERDRGDYGYTF
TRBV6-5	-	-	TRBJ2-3	TGTGCCAGCACCTTGGGGGGGGCTAGCACAGATACGCAGTATTTT	CASTLGGASTDTQYF
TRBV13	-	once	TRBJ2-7	TGTGCCAGCAGCTTAGGCCTCAGGGGTTACGAGCAGTACTTC	CASSLGLRGYEQYF
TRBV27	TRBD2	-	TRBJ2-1	TGTGCCAGCAGTTTCCCGGGGCAGCGGGGGGGCTATGAGCAGTTCTTC	CASSFPGQRGGYEQFF
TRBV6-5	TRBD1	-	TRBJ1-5	TGTGCCAGCAGACGGACAGGGGGCAATCAGCCCCAGCATTTT	CASRRTGGNQPQHF
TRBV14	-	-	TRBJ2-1	TGTGCCAGCAGCCAGGGGGGACAGTCCTACAATGAGCAGTTCTTC	CASSQGGQSYNEQFF
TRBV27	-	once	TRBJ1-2	TGTGCCAGCAGTTTAGGGCAGCACAGCCCAGGGGACTATGGCTACACCTTC	CASSLGQHSPGDYGYTF
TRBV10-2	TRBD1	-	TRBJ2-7	TGCGCCAGTGGACAGGGGGGTGGCGAGCAGTACTTC	CASGQGGGEQYF
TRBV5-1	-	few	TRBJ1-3	TGCGCCAGCAGCTGGGACACTAGCTCTGGAAACACCATATATTTT	CASSWDTSSGNTIYF
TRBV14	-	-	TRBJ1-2	TGTGCCAGCAGCCAAGATTTTGGGCATCACTATGGCTACACCTTC	CASSQDFGHHYGYTF
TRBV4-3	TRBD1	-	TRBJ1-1	TGCGCCAGCAGCCAAGGTCCCGGCCGGGACAGGGTAGGGAACACTGAAGCTTTCTTT	CASSQGPGRDRVGNTEAFF
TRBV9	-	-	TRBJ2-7	TGTGCCAGCAGCGTAGCGGAGGGGGCCGGGTACGAGCAGTACTTC	CASSVAEGAGYEQYF
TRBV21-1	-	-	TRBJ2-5	TGTGCCAGCAGCTCTAAGGGGGCGTTATCGGAGACCCAGTACTTC	CASSSKGALSETQYF
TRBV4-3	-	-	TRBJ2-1	TGCGCCAGCAGGGAGAGGACAGCCTCCTACAATGAGCAGTTCTTC	CASRERTASYNEQFF
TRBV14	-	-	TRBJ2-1	TGTGCCAGCAGCCAAGATATATTGAATGAGCAGTTCTTC	CASSQDILNEQFF
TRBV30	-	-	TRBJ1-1	TGTGCCTGGAGTGTCGGGATGAACACTGAAGCTTTCTTT	CAWSVGMNTEAFF
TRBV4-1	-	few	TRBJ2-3	TGCGCCAGCAGCCAAGGGGGGGGCCGCGATACGCAGTATTTT	CASSQGGGRDTQYF